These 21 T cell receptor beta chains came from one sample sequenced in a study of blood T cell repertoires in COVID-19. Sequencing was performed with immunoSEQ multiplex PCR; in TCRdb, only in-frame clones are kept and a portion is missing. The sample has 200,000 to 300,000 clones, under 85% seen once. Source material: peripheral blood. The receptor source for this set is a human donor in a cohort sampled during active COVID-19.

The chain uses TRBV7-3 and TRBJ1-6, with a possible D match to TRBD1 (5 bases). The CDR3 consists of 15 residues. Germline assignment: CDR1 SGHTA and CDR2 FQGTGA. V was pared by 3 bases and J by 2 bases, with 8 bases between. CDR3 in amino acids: CASSLTDTYNSPLHF. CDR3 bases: TGTGCCAGCAGCTTGACAGATACCTATAATTCACCCCTCCACTTT.

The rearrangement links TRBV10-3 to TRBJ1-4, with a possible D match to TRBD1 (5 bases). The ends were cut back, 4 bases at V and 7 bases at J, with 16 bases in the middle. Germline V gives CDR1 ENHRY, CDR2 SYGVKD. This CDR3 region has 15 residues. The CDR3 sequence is CAISAGREGVEKLFF. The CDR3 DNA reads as TGTGCCATCAGTGCAGGGAGGGAAGGGGTTGAAAAACTGTTTTTT.

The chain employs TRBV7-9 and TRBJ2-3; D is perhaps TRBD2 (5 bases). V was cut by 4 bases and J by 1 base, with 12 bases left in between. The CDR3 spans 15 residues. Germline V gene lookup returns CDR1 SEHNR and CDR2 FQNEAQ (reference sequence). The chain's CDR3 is CASSSDGRGTDTQYF. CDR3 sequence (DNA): TGTGCCAGCAGCTCCGATGGGCGGGGCACAGATACGCAGTATTTT.

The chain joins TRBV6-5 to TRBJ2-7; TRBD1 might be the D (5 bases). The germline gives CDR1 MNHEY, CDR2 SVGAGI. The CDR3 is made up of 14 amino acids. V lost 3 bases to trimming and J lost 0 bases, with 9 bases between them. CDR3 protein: CASSYSQGSYEQYF. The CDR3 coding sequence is TGTGCCAGCAGTTATTCGCAGGGCTCCTACGAGCAGTACTTC.

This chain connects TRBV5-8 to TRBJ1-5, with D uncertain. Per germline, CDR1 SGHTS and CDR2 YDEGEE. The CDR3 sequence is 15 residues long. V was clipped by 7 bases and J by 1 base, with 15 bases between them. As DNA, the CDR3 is TGTGCCAGCCATTTAGAGAGACACAGCAATCAGCCCCAGCATTTT. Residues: CASHLERHSNQPQHF.

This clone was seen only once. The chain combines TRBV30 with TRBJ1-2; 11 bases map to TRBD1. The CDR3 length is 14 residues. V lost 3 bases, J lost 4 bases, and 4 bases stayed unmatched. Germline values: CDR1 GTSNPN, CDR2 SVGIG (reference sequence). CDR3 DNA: TGTGCCTGGAGGTGGACAGGGGGCATCTATGGCTACACCTTC. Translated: CAWRWTGGIYGYTF.

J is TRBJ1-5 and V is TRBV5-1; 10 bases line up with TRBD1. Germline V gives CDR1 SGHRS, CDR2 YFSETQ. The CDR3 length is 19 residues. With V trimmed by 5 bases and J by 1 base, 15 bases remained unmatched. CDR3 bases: TGCGCCAGCAGTGATGGGCCGGGACAGGGGTATGGGAGCAATCAGCCCCAGCATTTT. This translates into CASSDGPGQGYGSNQPQHF.

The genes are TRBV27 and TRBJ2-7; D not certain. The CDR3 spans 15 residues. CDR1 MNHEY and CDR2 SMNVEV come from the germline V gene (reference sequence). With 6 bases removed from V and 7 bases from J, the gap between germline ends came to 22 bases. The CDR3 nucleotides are TGTGCCAGCAGGCCGCCGACAAAAGCTTTTTTGGAGCAGTACTTC. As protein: CASRPPTKAFLEQYF.

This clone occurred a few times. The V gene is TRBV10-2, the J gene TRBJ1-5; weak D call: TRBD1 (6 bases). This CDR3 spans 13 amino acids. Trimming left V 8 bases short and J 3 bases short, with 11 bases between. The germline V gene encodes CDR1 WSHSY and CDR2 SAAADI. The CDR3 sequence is CASSRQVNQPQHF. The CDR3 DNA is TGCGCCAGCTCGCGACAGGTCAATCAGCCCCAGCATTTT.

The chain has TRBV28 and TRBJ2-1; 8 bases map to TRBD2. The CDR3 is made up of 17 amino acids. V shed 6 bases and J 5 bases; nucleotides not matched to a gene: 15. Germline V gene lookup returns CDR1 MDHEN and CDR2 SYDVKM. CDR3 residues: CASSLSGSGSGNNEQFF. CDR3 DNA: TGTGCCAGCAGCCTATCAGGGAGCGGGAGTGGCAACAATGAGCAGTTCTTC.

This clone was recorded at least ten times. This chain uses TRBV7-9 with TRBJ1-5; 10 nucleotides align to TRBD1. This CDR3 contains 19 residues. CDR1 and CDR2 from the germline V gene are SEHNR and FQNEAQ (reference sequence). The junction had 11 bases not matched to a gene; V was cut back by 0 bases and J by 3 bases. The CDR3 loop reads CASSLATRDRGVVNQPQHF. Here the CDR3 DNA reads TGTGCCAGCAGCTTAGCGACCCGGGACAGGGGCGTCGTCAATCAGCCCCAGCATTTT. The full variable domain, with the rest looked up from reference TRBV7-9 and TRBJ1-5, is DTGVSQNPRHKITKRGQNVTFRCDPISEHNRLYWYRQTLGQGPEFLTYFQNEAQLEKSRLLSDRFSAERPKGSFSTLEIQRTEQGDSAMYLCASSLATRDRGVVNQPQHFGDGTRLSIL.

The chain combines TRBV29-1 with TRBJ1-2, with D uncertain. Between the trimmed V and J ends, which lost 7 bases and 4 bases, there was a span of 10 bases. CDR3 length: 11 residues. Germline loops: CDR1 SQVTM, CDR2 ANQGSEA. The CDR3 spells CSAQTVYGYTF. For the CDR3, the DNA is TGCAGCGCCCAAACAGTCTATGGCTACACCTTC.

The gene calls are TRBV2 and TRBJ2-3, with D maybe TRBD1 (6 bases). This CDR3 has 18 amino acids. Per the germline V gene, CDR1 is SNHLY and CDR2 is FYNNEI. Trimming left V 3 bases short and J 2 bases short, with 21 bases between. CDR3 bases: TGTGCCAGCAGTGAGTCAGGACAGCAAATAATCTACACAGATACGCAGTATTTT. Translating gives CASSESGQQIIYTDTQYF.

CDR3 region: CASSLSEGASVYEQYF. For the CDR3, the DNA is TGCGCCAGCAGCTTGTCGGAGGGGGCGTCGGTATACGAGCAGTACTTC. The rearrangement links TRBV5-1 to TRBJ2-7; perhaps TRBD1 as D (7 bases). V lost 1 base and J lost 4, with 18 bases in between. In germline, CDR1 is SGHRS, CDR2 YFSETQ. This CDR3 is 16 amino acids long.

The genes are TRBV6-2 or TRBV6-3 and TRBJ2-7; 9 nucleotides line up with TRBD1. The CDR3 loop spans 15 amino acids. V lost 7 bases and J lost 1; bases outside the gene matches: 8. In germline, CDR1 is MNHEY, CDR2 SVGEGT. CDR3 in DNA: TGTGCCAGCACCCCACAGGGGGCGCCGTCCTACGAGCAGTACTTC. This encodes CASTPQGAPSYEQYF.

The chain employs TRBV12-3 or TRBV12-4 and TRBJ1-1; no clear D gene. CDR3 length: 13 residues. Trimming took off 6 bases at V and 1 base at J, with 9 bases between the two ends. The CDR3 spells CASSPTQNTEAFF. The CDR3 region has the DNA TGTGCCAGCAGCCCGACACAGAACACTGAAGCTTTCTTT.

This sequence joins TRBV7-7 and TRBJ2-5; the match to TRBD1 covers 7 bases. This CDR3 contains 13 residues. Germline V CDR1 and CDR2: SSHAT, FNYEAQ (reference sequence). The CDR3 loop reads CASCTGVGETQYF. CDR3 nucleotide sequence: TGTGCTAGCTGTACAGGGGTTGGTGAGACCCAGTACTTC.

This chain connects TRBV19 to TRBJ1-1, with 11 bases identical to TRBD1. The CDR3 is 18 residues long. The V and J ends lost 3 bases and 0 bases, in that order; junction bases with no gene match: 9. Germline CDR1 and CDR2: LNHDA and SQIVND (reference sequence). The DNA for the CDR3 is TGTGCCAGTAGTATGAGGACAGGGGGCCCTCGGATGAACACTGAAGCTTTCTTT. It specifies CASSMRTGGPRMNTEAFF.

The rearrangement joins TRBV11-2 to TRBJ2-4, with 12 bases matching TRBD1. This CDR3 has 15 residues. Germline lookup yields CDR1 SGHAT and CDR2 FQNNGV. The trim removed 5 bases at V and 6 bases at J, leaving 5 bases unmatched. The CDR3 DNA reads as TGTGCCAGCAGCACGGGACAGGGGGCGAGAAACATTCAGTACTTC. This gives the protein CASSTGQGARNIQYF.

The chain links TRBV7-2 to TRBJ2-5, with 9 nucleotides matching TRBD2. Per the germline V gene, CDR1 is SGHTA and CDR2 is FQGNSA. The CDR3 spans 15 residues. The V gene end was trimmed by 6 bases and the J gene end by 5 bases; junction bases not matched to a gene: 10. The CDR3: CASSLRSGSRETQYF. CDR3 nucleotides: TGTGCCAGCAGTCTTCGTAGCGGGAGCCGGGAGACCCAGTACTTC.

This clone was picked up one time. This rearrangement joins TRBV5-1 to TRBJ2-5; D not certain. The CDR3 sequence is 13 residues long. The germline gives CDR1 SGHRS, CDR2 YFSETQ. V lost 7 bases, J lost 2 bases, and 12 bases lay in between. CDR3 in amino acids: CASSRVKQETQYF. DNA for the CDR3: TGCGCCAGCTCCCGAGTCAAACAAGAGACCCAGTACTTC.